This TCR beta chain comes out of a study of human T cells and chemical hapten exposure. Study background: The sensitizing agent was 2% DPC, placed on around 2 cm by around 2 cm of upper inner arm skin.

One entry per CDR3 protein, called by TCRdb with MiXCR from the RACE reads. Of approximately 25,000 distinct CDR3 sequences listed, approximately 9% were seen once; the top ten hold roughly 7%. Noted time point: patch test 2, 6 weeks after DPC sensitization. This sample's treatment: therapeutic diphenylcyclopropenone sensitization with weekly scalp DPC. Blood sampling occurred before each patch-test application. Study conclusions and caveats: Counts of TCRs expanded at PT1 correlated positively with patch test score.

In this sample, this clonotype turned up many times. Its specificity is not known. The sequenced sample was whole blood, obtained in connection with sensitization to the hapten diphenylcyclopropenone (DPC). This sequence was found in a man aged 25-40 years with alopecia areata. Some clones in this sample may be carry-over from other donors' samples.

CDR3 nucleotide sequence: TGTGCCATCAGTGAGTCAACTGAAGCTTTCTTT. This encodes CAISESTEAFF. The chain recombines TRBV10-3 with TRBJ1-1; D not resolved. V lost 0 bases, J lost 5 bases, and 1 base lay in between. The CDR3 extends over 11 amino acids. Germline CDR1 reads ENHRY; CDR2 reads SYGVKD.